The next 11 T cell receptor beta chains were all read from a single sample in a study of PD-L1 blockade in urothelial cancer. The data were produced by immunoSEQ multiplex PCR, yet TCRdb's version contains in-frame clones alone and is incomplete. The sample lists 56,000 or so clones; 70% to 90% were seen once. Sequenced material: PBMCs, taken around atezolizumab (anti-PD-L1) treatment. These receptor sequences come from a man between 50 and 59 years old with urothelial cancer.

Here the CDR3 reads CASKRTGGAEQYF. In nucleotides, the CDR3 is TGTGCCAGCAAACGGACAGGGGGCGCGGAGCAGTACTTC. The rearrangement joins TRBV5-6 to TRBJ2-7, with 11 bases fitting TRBD1. Germline assignment: CDR1 SGHDT and CDR2 YYEEEE. V was clipped by 6 bases and J by 7 bases; unmatched bases: 6. This CDR3 is 13 amino acids long.

The CDR3 DNA is TGTGCCAGCAGGAGAGGGACTAGCGGGAGTGAGCAGTTCTTC. Amino acid sequence: CASRRGTSGSEQFF. The J gene is TRBJ2-1, the V gene TRBV9; 14 bases match TRBD2. The germline V gene has CDR1 SGDLS and CDR2 YYNGEE. The CDR3 length is 14 residues. V shed 5 bases, J shed 9 bases, and the junction held 4 bases outside the gene matches. The full variable domain, rest sourced from reference TRBV9 and TRBJ2-1, is DSGVTQTPKHLITATGQRVTLRCSPRSGDLSVYWYQQSLDQGLQFLIQYYNGEERAKGNILERFSAQQFPDLHSELNLSSLELGDSALYFCASRRGTSGSEQFFGPGTRLTVL.

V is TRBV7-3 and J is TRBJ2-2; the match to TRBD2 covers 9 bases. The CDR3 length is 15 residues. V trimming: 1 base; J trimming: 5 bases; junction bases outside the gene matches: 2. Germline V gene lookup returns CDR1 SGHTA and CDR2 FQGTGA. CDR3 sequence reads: CASSLSGRGTGELFF. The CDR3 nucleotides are TGTGCCAGCAGCTTAAGCGGGAGGGGTACCGGGGAGCTGTTTTTT.

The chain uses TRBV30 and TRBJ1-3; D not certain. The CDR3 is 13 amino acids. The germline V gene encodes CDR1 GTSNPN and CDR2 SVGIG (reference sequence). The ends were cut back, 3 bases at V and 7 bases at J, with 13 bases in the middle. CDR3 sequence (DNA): TGTGCCTGGAGCCTCAGATCGGGTAACACCATATATTTT. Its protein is CAWSLRSGNTIYF.

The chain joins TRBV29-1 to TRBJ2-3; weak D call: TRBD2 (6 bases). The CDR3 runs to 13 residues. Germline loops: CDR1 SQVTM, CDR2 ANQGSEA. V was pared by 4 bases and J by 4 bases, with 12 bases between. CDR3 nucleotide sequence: TGCAGCGTTGTGGCGGGACTGGCAGATACGCAGTATTTT. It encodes CSVVAGLADTQYF.

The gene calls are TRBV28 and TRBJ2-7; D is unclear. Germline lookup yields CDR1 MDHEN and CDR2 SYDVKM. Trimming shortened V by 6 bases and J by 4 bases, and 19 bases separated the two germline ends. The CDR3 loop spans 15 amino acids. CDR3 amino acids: CASSSTAASLYEQYF. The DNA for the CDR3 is TGTGCCAGCAGCTCAACCGCGGCGAGTTTATACGAGCAGTACTTC.

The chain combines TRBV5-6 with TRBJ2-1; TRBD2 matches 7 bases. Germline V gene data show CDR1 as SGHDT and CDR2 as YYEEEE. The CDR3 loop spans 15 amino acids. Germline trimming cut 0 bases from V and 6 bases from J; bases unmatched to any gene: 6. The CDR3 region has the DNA TGTGCCAGCAGCTTGGAAAGCGGGGCCCTCAATGAGCAGTTCTTC. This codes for CASSLESGALNEQFF.

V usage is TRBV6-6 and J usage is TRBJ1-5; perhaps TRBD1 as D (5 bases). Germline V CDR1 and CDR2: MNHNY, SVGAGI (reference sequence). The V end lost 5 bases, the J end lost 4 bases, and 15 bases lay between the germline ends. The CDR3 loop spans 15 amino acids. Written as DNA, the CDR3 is TGTGCCAGCAGTCTCCCCGGGGGGGGAAATCAGCCCCAGCATTTT. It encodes CASSLPGGGNQPQHF.

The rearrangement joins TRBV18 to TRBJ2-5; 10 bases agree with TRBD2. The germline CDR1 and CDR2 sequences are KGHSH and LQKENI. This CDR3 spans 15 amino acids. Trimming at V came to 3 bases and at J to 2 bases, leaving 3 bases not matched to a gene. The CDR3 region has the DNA TGTGCCAGCTCACCTACTAGCGGGGCACAAGAGACCCAGTACTTC. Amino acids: CASSPTSGAQETQYF.

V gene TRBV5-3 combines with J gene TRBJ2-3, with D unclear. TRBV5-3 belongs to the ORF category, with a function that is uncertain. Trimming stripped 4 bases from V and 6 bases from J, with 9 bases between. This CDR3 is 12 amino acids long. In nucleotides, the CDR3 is TGTGCCAGAAGCCCGATGGAGGATACGCAGTATTTT. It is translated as CARSPMEDTQYF.

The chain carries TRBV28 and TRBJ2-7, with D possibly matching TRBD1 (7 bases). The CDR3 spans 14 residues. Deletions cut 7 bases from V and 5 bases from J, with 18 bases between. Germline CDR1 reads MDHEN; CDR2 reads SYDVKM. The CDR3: CASTRGGTANEQYF. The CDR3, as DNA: TGTGCCAGCACCCGCGGCGGGACAGCGAACGAGCAGTACTTC.